The 29 T cell receptor beta chains below were found in one sample sequenced in a study of cytomegalovirus exposure and HLA in healthy donors. A multiplex PCR was run with 60 Vbeta primers and 13 Jbeta primers. Repertoires were generated with immunoSEQ multiplex PCR, while TCRdb's copy carries only in-frame clones and drops some. The profile shows tens of thousands of clones, 85% to 90% of them singletons. Input material: PBMCs. The receptors were sampled from a female donor in good health and CMV-seronegative.

The rearrangement joins TRBV5-1 to TRBJ2-1; TRBD1 matches 7 bases. V dropped 3 bases and J dropped 8; count of bases not matched to a gene: 11. Per germline, CDR1 SGHRS and CDR2 YFSETQ. The CDR3 contains 15 residues. The CDR3 here is CASSSSGTARDEQFF. The CDR3 DNA is TGCGCCAGCAGCTCTTCCGGGACAGCGCGGGATGAGCAGTTCTTC.

This clone was recorded only once. The chain employs TRBV4-1 and TRBJ2-3, with 10 bases identical to TRBD2. The CDR3 runs to 21 residues. The germline gives CDR1 MGHRA, CDR2 YSYEKL. The junction had 15 bases not matched to a gene; V was cut back by 0 bases and J by 0 bases. The CDR3 loop is CASSQEGGGLAGALSTDTQYF. As DNA, the CDR3 is TGCGCCAGCAGCCAAGAGGGGGGAGGGCTAGCGGGGGCCCTGAGCACAGATACGCAGTATTTT.

CDR3 loop: CASMLGTGGNYGYTF. CDR3 nucleotides: TGTGCCAGTATGTTAGGGACAGGGGGCAACTATGGCTACACCTTC. The rearrangement links TRBV9 to TRBJ1-2; 12 bases align to TRBD1. This CDR3 is 15 amino acids long. Per germline, CDR1 SGDLS and CDR2 YYNGEE. Trimming removed 8 bases from V and 2 bases from J; junction bases left unmatched: 7. Using reference TRBV9 and TRBJ1-2 for the parts outside the CDR3, the full variable domain is DSGVTQTPKHLITATGQRVTLRCSPRSGDLSVYWYQQSLDQGLQFLIQYYNGEERAKGNILERFSAQQFPDLHSELNLSSLELGDSALYFCASMLGTGGNYGYTFGSGTRLTVV.

A few counts support this clone. The chain carries TRBV7-2 and TRBJ2-5; D is perhaps TRBD2 (5 bases). The V gene's germline CDR1 is SGHTA and CDR2 FQGNSA. CDR3 length equals 15 residues. Trimming left V 5 bases short and J 3 bases short, with 16 bases between. CDR3 region: CASSLPLGKKETQYF. In nucleotides, the CDR3 is TGTGCCAGCAGCCTCCCCCTCGGGAAGAAAGAGACCCAGTACTTC.

This chain uses TRBV6-4 with TRBJ1-5; 9 bases map to TRBD1. Germline V CDR1 and CDR2: MRHNA, SNTAGT. CDR3 size: 14 residues. V was pared by 6 bases and J by 5 bases, with 5 bases of the junction left unmatched. CDR3 in DNA: TGTGCCAGCAGGAGGGACAGGGCGCATCAGCCCCAGCATTTT. As protein: CASRRDRAHQPQHF.

This clone was recorded once. V gene TRBV5-1 combines with J gene TRBJ1-6; TRBD1 is a possible D gene (6 bases). The germline V gene encodes CDR1 SGHRS and CDR2 YFSETQ. Trimming pared 4 bases from V and 10 bases from J, leaving 12 bases between. This CDR3 comprises 13 residues. The CDR3 DNA reads as TGCGCCAGCAGCCTCTCAGGGGAGTCACCCCTCCACTTT. Its protein product is CASSLSGESPLHF. Full variable domain (rest looked up from reference TRBV5-1 and TRBJ1-6): KAGVTQTPRYLIKTRGQQVTLSCSPISGHRSVSWYQQTPGQGLQFLFEYFSETQRNKGNFPGRFSGRQFSNSRSEMNVSTLELGDSALYLCASSLSGESPLHFGNGTRLTVT.

Only one count was recorded for this clone. The gene calls are TRBV6-1 and TRBJ2-2; 7 nucleotides match TRBD2. The CDR3 is made up of 14 amino acids. Trimming cost V 2 bases and J 7 bases; bases outside gene matches: 4. CDR1 MNHNS and CDR2 SASEGT come from the germline V gene. CDR3: CASSESSGIGELFF. Here the CDR3 DNA reads TGTGCCAGCAGTGAATCCAGCGGGATCGGGGAGCTGTTTTTT.

The chain carries TRBV29-1 and TRBJ2-1; 8 bases are a match to TRBD2. The germline V gene has CDR1 SQVTM and CDR2 ANQGSEA. This CDR3 has 13 residues. CDR3: CSVDGRDGNEQFF. The CDR3 DNA follows: TGCAGTGTAGACGGGAGGGATGGGAATGAGCAGTTCTTC.

This chain connects TRBV6-1 to TRBJ2-7, with 13 bases that match TRBD2. The junction had 7 bases not matched to a gene; V was cut back by 8 bases and J by 3 bases. CDR1 and CDR2 (germline): MNHNS, SASEGT. This CDR3 is 15 amino acids long. This CDR3 reads CASELAGGQGYEQYF. DNA of the CDR3: TGTGCCAGCGAACTAGCGGGGGGGCAAGGCTACGAGCAGTACTTC.

The J gene is TRBJ2-3, the V gene TRBV7-3; possibly TRBD2 for D (5 bases). The CDR3 extends over 16 amino acids. The germline V gene has CDR1 SGHTA and CDR2 FQGTGA. Deletions cut 5 bases from V and 0 bases from J, with 15 bases between. CDR3 protein: CASSPLAGTSTDTQYF. The DNA for the CDR3 is TGTGCCAGCAGCCCCCTAGCAGGAACTAGCACAGATACGCAGTATTTT. Full variable domain (rest looked up from reference TRBV7-3 and TRBJ2-3): GAGVSQTPSNKVTEKGKYVELRCDPISGHTALYWYRQSLGQGPEFLIYFQGTGAADDSGLPNDRFFAVRPEGSVSTLKIQRTERGDSAVYLCASSPLAGTSTDTQYFGPGTRLTVL.

The V gene is TRBV27, the J gene TRBJ2-7, with TRBD1 as a possible D gene (5 bases). This CDR3 has 15 amino acids. Germline V gene data show CDR1 as MNHEY and CDR2 as SMNVEV (reference sequence). The V and J ends lost 4 bases and 0 bases respectively, with 13 bases between them. The CDR3 DNA sequence: TGTGCCAGCAGTTCAAGACAGAAAATCTCCTACGAGCAGTACTTC. This sequence encodes CASSSRQKISYEQYF.

This chain uses TRBV7-9 with TRBJ1-2; 8 bases match TRBD1. Unmatched junction bases numbered 3, after V lost 4 bases and J lost 2 bases. CDR3 length equals 14 residues. Germline CDR1 is SEHNR and CDR2 is FQNEAQ (reference sequence). The CDR3 reads CASSSGQANYGYTF. In nucleotides, the CDR3 is TGTGCCAGCAGCTCGGGACAGGCGAACTATGGCTACACCTTC.

In the case of this clone: The same CDR3 is also encoded by other DNA sequences in this sample. The chain recombines TRBV28 with TRBJ2-3; no firm D call. Trimming took 5 bases from V and 2 from J, leaving 5 bases between them. CDR1 MDHEN and CDR2 SYDVKM come from the germline V gene. CDR3 length: 12 residues. CDR3 nucleotide sequence: TGTGCCAGCAGTCCCTACACAGATACGCAGTATTTT. Amino acid sequence: CASSPYTDTQYF. The full variable domain, its missing parts supplied by reference TRBV28 and TRBJ2-3, is DVKVTQSSRYLVKRTGEKVFLECVQDMDHENMFWYRQDPGLGLRLIYFSYDVKMKEKGDIPEGYSVSREKKERFSLILESASTNQTSMYLCASSPYTDTQYFGPGTRLTVL.

The chain carries TRBV29-1 and TRBJ2-5, with D uncertain. V was cut by 1 base and J by 9 bases, with 12 bases left in between. In germline, CDR1 is SQVTM, CDR2 ANQGSEA. The CDR3 length is 12 residues. This chain's CDR3 is CSVEVGVGSQYF. In DNA form, the CDR3 reads TGCAGCGTTGAAGTGGGCGTTGGCTCCCAGTACTTC.

The gene calls are TRBV27 and TRBJ2-1, with 7 bases that match TRBD2. Germline V gene lookup returns CDR1 MNHEY and CDR2 SMNVEV (reference sequence). V trimming: 5 bases; J trimming: 6 bases; junction bases outside the gene matches: 10. CDR3 length: 15 amino acids. CDR3 sequence reads: CASSPRLAAINEQFF. CDR3 DNA sequence: TGTGCCAGCAGTCCCCGGCTAGCGGCAATCAATGAGCAGTTCTTC.

The V gene is TRBV28, the J gene TRBJ2-3; 9 nucleotides line up with TRBD2. CDR3 length equals 15 residues. The V segment lost 6 bases and the J segment 5 bases; nucleotides outside the gene matches: 9. CDR1 MDHEN and CDR2 SYDVKM come from the germline V gene. CDR3 DNA sequence: TGTGCCAGCAGACGCCAAATAGCGGGAGAAGATACGCAGTATTTT. Encoded protein: CASRRQIAGEDTQYF.

The chain recombines TRBV7-2 with TRBJ2-1; 15 bases align to TRBD2. J gave up 7 bases and V 4 bases, and 5 bases lay outside the gene matches. The CDR3 is 16 residues long. Germline CDR1 and CDR2: SGHTA and FQGNSA. CDR3 nucleotide sequence: TGTGCCAGCAGCTCAGGGACTAGCGGGAGGAAGAATGAGCAGTTCTTC. The encoded protein is CASSSGTSGRKNEQFF.

The chain combines TRBV5-1 with TRBJ2-2, with 9 bases aligning to TRBD1. The CDR3 has 16 amino acids. Trimming cost V 4 bases and J 3 bases; bases outside gene matches: 7. Germline V gives CDR1 SGHRS, CDR2 YFSETQ. In DNA, the CDR3 is TGCGCCAGCAGCGCCCTAACAGGGGGCGACACCGGGGAGCTGTTTTTT. The encoded protein is CASSALTGGDTGELFF.

The chain couples TRBV28 to TRBJ1-2; perhaps TRBD1 as D (6 bases). Germline CDR1 and CDR2: MDHEN and SYDVKM. There are 15 residues in the CDR3. The V gene lost 7 bases and the J gene lost 2 bases, with 17 bases spanning the gap. DNA for the CDR3: TGTGCCAGCACCCGAGGGGGAGCGGTGAACTATGGCTACACCTTC. Its protein product is CASTRGGAVNYGYTF.

The chain employs TRBV7-9 and TRBJ1-2, with TRBD1 as a possible D gene (5 bases). CDR3 length: 14 amino acids. Trimming pared 2 bases from V and 3 bases from J, leaving 10 bases between. Germline CDR1 reads SEHNR; CDR2 reads FQNEAQ (reference sequence). The CDR3 loop is CASSLRGEDYGYTF. The CDR3 coding sequence is TGTGCCAGCAGCTTAAGGGGTGAGGACTATGGCTACACCTTC.

This rearrangement joins TRBV27 to TRBJ2-7, with D possibly matching TRBD1 (6 bases). V dropped 5 bases and J dropped 2 bases, with 19 bases sitting between them. Germline assignment: CDR1 MNHEY and CDR2 SMNVEV (reference sequence). There are 16 residues in the CDR3. The CDR3 DNA reads as TGTGCCAGCAGTCCCCGGACAGCTCCCATCCCCTACGAGCAGTACTTC. This codes for CASSPRTAPIPYEQYF.

The rearrangement links TRBV19 to TRBJ1-1, with a weak D call TRBD1 (5 bases). This CDR3 is built from 13 residues. The V gene lost 5 bases and the J gene lost 7 bases, with 14 bases spanning the gap. Germline CDR1 and CDR2: LNHDA and SQIVND (reference sequence). This chain's CDR3 is CASSFLTGVEAFF. As DNA, the CDR3 is TGTGCCAGTAGTTTCCTGACGGGGGTTGAAGCTTTCTTT.

CDR3 amino acids: CASNLQGGDEAFF. The DNA of the CDR3 is TGTGCCAGCAACCTCCAAGGAGGGGATGAAGCTTTCTTT. The chain links TRBV7-9 to TRBJ1-1; tentatively, D is TRBD1 (5 bases). The CDR3 consists of 13 residues. V was clipped by 7 bases and J by 7 bases, with 16 bases between them. Germline CDR1 and CDR2: SEHNR and FQNEAQ (reference sequence).

This sequence joins TRBV27 and TRBJ2-7; a possible D gene is TRBD2 (6 bases). CDR3 size: 15 residues. In germline, CDR1 is MNHEY, CDR2 SMNVEV (reference sequence). V was trimmed by 5 bases and J by 2 bases, leaving 16 bases between them. CDR3 DNA: TGTGCCAGCAGTCCCCCGGGACTCAAACCCTACGAGCAGTACTTC. Translating it yields CASSPPGLKPYEQYF.

The rearrangement uses TRBV7-2 and TRBJ2-5; D unclear. The CDR3 has 15 residues. Germline V lookup: CDR1 SGHTA, CDR2 FQGNSA. Deletions cut 2 bases from V and 3 bases from J, with 13 bases between. The CDR3 region has the DNA TGTGCCAGCAGCTTAAATAAGAGGCAAAAAGAGACCCAGTACTTC. This gives the protein CASSLNKRQKETQYF.

The rearrangement links TRBV9 to TRBJ2-7; possibly TRBD1 for D (6 bases). The CDR3 covers 15 residues. Looked up from germline, CDR1 is SGDLS and CDR2 is YYNGEE. Trimming took off 4 bases at V and 5 bases at J, with 19 bases between the two ends. CDR3 in amino acids: CASSPLLQGNHEQYF. DNA of the CDR3: TGTGCCAGCAGCCCTCTCCTACAGGGTAACCACGAGCAGTACTTC.

The chain carries TRBV6-1 and TRBJ2-1, with TRBD1 matching 7 bases. The V gene's germline CDR1 is MNHNS and CDR2 SASEGT. The CDR3 runs to 15 residues. The V gene end was trimmed by 5 bases and the J gene end by 12 bases; junction bases not matched to a gene: 16. Written as DNA, the CDR3 is TGTGCCAGCAGTCTAGACAGGGCGTCCCTCTCTTGGCAGTTCTTC. Translating gives CASSLDRASLSWQFF.

V gene TRBV7-2 combines with J gene TRBJ2-2, with a tentative D call TRBD1 (5 bases). This CDR3 is built from 15 residues. The V and J ends lost 5 bases and 7 bases respectively, with 17 bases between them. Germline CDR1 and CDR2: SGHTA and FQGNSA. As DNA, the CDR3 is TGTGCCAGCAGCCCCAGGGCGCTTACTCGCGGGGAGCTGTTTTTT. Its translation is CASSPRALTRGELFF.

The chain employs TRBV27 and TRBJ2-1; 9 bases fit TRBD1. Germline loops: CDR1 MNHEY, CDR2 SMNVEV (reference sequence). V lost 5 bases, J lost 6 bases, and 8 bases stayed unmatched. The CDR3 is 15 residues long. This CDR3 reads CASSPYRQGGNEQFF. CDR3 DNA: TGTGCCAGCAGTCCTTACCGACAGGGGGGCAATGAGCAGTTCTTC.